One and the same sample provided the 20 T cell receptor beta chains below, sequenced in a study of shared clonotypes between healthy human individuals. Naive CD8 cells comprised CD45RO-negative, CCR7-positively selected cells, excluding terminally differentiated effector memory CD45RA+ cells. Using immunoSEQ multiplex PCR, the repertoire was profiled, and TCRdb retains in-frame clones only, with some absent. The data contain a few million clones, around 95% of them singletons. Source material: naive CD8+ T cells from PBMCs. The receptors were gathered from a man aged 18 to 29 in good health. Some clones in this sample may be carry-over from other donors' samples.

Here the CDR3 reads CASSRGQISYNEQFF. CDR3 nucleotide sequence: TGTGCCAGCAGCCGGGGACAGATCTCCTACAATGAGCAGTTCTTC. The V and J genes are TRBV7-6 and TRBJ2-1; 7 bases line up with TRBD1. The CDR3 totals 15 residues. V trimming: 5 bases; J trimming: 0 bases; junction bases outside the gene matches: 4. Germline V gives CDR1 SGHVS, CDR2 FNYEAQ.

CDR3 in DNA: TGTGCCAGTAGTATCGGACCAACAACTGTCCACGAGCAGTACTTC. Translation: CASSIGPTTVHEQYF. The chain carries TRBV19 and TRBJ2-7; D unclear. The CDR3 sequence is 15 residues long. The germline gives CDR1 LNHDA, CDR2 SQIVND (reference sequence). The V gene lost 3 bases and the J gene lost 5 bases, with 17 bases spanning the gap.

The chain employs TRBV10-3 and TRBJ2-4; D is possibly TRBD1 (5 bases). The CDR3 spans 17 residues. Looked up from germline, CDR1 is ENHRY and CDR2 is SYGVKD. V was pared by 0 bases and J by 2 bases, with 14 bases between. This chain's CDR3 is CAISESETVTSKNIQYF. CDR3 coding DNA: TGTGCCATCAGTGAGTCGGAGACAGTTACTTCCAAAAACATTCAGTACTTC.

The V and J genes are TRBV27 and TRBJ2-7, with a weak D call TRBD2 (6 bases). Germline V gives CDR1 MNHEY, CDR2 SMNVEV (reference sequence). Trimming stripped 1 base from V and 3 bases from J, with 13 bases between. The CDR3 covers 15 residues. Here the CDR3 DNA reads TGTGCCAGCAGTTTATTTTCCCAGGAGGGCTACGAGCAGTACTTC. It is translated as CASSLFSQEGYEQYF.

The chain is built from TRBV5-4 and TRBJ2-7; D may correspond to TRBD1 or TRBD2 (5 bases each). Trimming pared 4 bases from V and 5 bases from J, leaving 16 bases between. This CDR3 has 14 residues. CDR1 is SGHNT, CDR2 YYREEE, per germline (reference sequence). CDR3 loop: CASSERGQGHEQYF. CDR3 DNA: TGTGCCAGCAGCGAGCGAGGGCAGGGTCACGAGCAGTACTTC.

This clone was recorded only once. This chain links TRBV7-6 with TRBJ1-4; D remains unclear. Germline V gene data show CDR1 as SGHVS and CDR2 as FNYEAQ. With 1 base removed from V and 6 bases from J, the gap between germline ends came to 6 bases. This CDR3 comprises 13 residues. The CDR3 nucleotides are TGTGCCAGCAGCTTAGTAGTGCATGAAAAACTGTTTTTT. Its translation is CASSLVVHEKLFF.

CDR3 amino acids: CASTDLGSSYEQYF. In DNA, the CDR3 is TGTGCCAGCACCGACCTGGGCAGCTCCTACGAGCAGTACTTC. The V gene is TRBV11-2, the J gene TRBJ2-7, with D hard to call. The CDR3 spans 14 residues. Trimming shortened V by 7 bases and J by 0 bases, and 13 bases separated the two germline ends. The germline V gene encodes CDR1 SGHAT and CDR2 FQNNGV.

The chain carries TRBV28 and TRBJ2-7; either TRBD1 or TRBD2 may supply D (5 bases each). Germline V gene sequence: CDR1 MDHEN, CDR2 SYDVKM. The CDR3 contains 15 residues. V was trimmed by 8 bases and J by 4 bases, leaving 21 bases between them. The chain's CDR3 is CASHALRDVQYEQYF. CDR3 in DNA: TGTGCCAGCCATGCCCTTAGGGACGTCCAATACGAGCAGTACTTC.

The V call is TRBV28, the J call TRBJ2-1, with 11 bases fitting TRBD2. After removal of 4 bases from V and 0 bases from J, the junction contained 5 bases not matched to a gene. The CDR3 totals 17 residues. The germline V gene encodes CDR1 MDHEN and CDR2 SYDVKM. As DNA, the CDR3 is TGTGCCAGCAGTTGGCAAACTAGCGGGAGCTCCTACAATGAGCAGTTCTTC. It encodes CASSWQTSGSSYNEQFF.

The V and J genes are TRBV6-1 and TRBJ2-5; perhaps TRBD1 as D (5 bases). Deletions cut 6 bases from V and 6 bases from J, with 17 bases between. The CDR3 consists of 14 residues. Germline V gene sequence: CDR1 MNHNS, CDR2 SASEGT. The CDR3 coding sequence is TGTGCCAGCAGCGACAGTGGGTGGCCCAAGACCCAGTACTTC. This sequence encodes CASSDSGWPKTQYF.

The genes are TRBV28 and TRBJ2-7, with D perhaps matching TRBD2 (6 bases). The CDR3 loop spans 15 amino acids. Germline V gene sequence: CDR1 MDHEN, CDR2 SYDVKM. V was pared by 5 bases and J by 2 bases, with 16 bases between. In DNA form, the CDR3 reads TGTGCCAGCAGTGATTGGGAGGACGGAACCTACGAGCAGTACTTC. The encoded protein is CASSDWEDGTYEQYF.

V usage is TRBV7-9 and J usage is TRBJ1-2; D call uncertain. Looked up from germline, CDR1 is SEHNR and CDR2 is FQNEAQ (reference sequence). CDR3 length equals 12 residues. V lost 5 bases and J lost 8, with 12 bases in between. Here the CDR3 DNA reads TGTGCCAGCAGCACCCAGGACGACGGCTACACCTTC. It yields the protein CASSTQDDGYTF.

This sequence joins TRBV4-3 and TRBJ2-4, with D tentatively TRBD2 (5 bases). Germline-derived CDR1 and CDR2 are LGHNA and YSLEER. The CDR3 contains 14 residues. V lost 5 bases, J lost 6 bases, and 14 bases lay in between. CDR3 loop: CASSKGVGGNIQYF. CDR3 in DNA: TGCGCCAGCAGCAAGGGAGTTGGTGGAAACATTCAGTACTTC.

The genes are TRBV4-1 and TRBJ1-1; no clear D gene. Per germline, CDR1 MGHRA and CDR2 YSYEKL. The CDR3 totals 16 residues. With 0 bases removed from V and 4 bases from J, the gap between germline ends came to 15 bases. This chain's CDR3 is CASSQERREGSTEAFF. The CDR3 nucleotides read TGCGCCAGCAGCCAAGAGAGGAGGGAAGGGAGCACTGAAGCTTTCTTT.

J is TRBJ2-3 and V is TRBV9; D unclear. The germline CDR1 and CDR2 sequences are SGDLS and YYNGEE. V lost 2 bases and J 8 bases, leaving 15 bases between the germline ends. CDR3 length: 14 residues. CDR3 bases: TGTGCCAGCAGCGTCGGAGACCCCGAAGCTACGCAGTATTTT. This gives the protein CASSVGDPEATQYF.

The V and J genes are TRBV7-9 and TRBJ1-5; D remains unclear. The germline V gene encodes CDR1 SEHNR and CDR2 FQNEAQ (reference sequence). V lost 1 base, J lost 4 bases, and 14 bases lay in between. CDR3 length: 16 amino acids. The CDR3 loop reads CASSLGAGDQNQPQHF. CDR3 nucleotide sequence: TGTGCCAGCAGCTTAGGGGCAGGCGACCAGAATCAGCCCCAGCATTTT.

The chain carries TRBV7-9 and TRBJ2-7; TRBD1 matches 7 bases. The junction had 7 bases not matched to a gene; V was cut back by 5 bases and J by 3 bases. The CDR3 length is 14 residues. The germline gives CDR1 SEHNR, CDR2 FQNEAQ (reference sequence). CDR3 sequence (DNA): TGTGCCAGCAGCGCAAGGGACAGTGTCTACGAGCAGTACTTC. As protein: CASSARDSVYEQYF.

The V call is TRBV6-5, the J call TRBJ1-2; possibly TRBD1 for D (5 bases). Per the germline V gene, CDR1 is MNHEY and CDR2 is SVGAGI. The length of the CDR3 is 16 residues. V lost 1 base and J lost 3, with 15 bases in between. This CDR3 is CASSYFSGRDYYGYTF. The CDR3 DNA follows: TGTGCCAGCAGTTACTTTAGCGGCAGGGATTACTATGGCTACACCTTC.

The CDR3 DNA sequence: TGTGCCAGCAGTCCCCGCGTACGAGGAGGCTATGGCTACACCTTC. Its protein is CASSPRVRGGYGYTF. V is TRBV27 and J is TRBJ1-2; D unclear. CDR3 length: 15 residues. CDR1 and CDR2 from the germline V gene are MNHEY and SMNVEV (reference sequence). The V end lost 5 bases, the J end lost 4 bases, and 17 bases lay between the germline ends.

The rearrangement uses TRBV28 and TRBJ2-7; a weak D match, TRBD1 (7 bases). Germline CDR1 MDHEN, CDR2 SYDVKM. There are 15 residues in the CDR3. Deletions cut 2 bases from V and 6 bases from J, with 17 bases between. The CDR3 DNA reads TGTGCCAGCAGTTTACTTCAGGGGGGAACTTTCGAGCAGTACTTC. Translating it yields CASSLLQGGTFEQYF.